This entry features one TCR beta chain sequence. The record originates from a study of Ad26.COV2.S vaccination and SARS-CoV-2 variants. Treatment reported: roughly 18 received Ad26.COV2.S at low or high dose, single or two shots; 5 received placebo; per-sample allocation not given. Sample collection was performed on day 63 after the first vaccine or placebo injection. Germline CDR1 KGHSH, CDR2 LQKENI. Trimming pared 3 bases from V and 5 bases from J, leaving 14 bases between. The length of the CDR3 is 15 residues. Clones were sequenced by immunoSEQ multiplex PCR, and TCRdb holds only the in-frame ones, with some missing. The data show roughly 320,000 clones, 86% seen once.

The sample in question was peripheral blood, obtained in a trial of Ad26.COV2.S vaccine versus placebo. The TCR was taken from a person aged 18-65 years who received the Ad26.COV2.S COVID-19 vaccine or a placebo. The rearrangement links TRBV18 to TRBJ2-1; D is undetermined. CDR3 loop: CASSPLIGSDNEQFF. The DNA of the CDR3 is TGTGCCAGCTCACCCCTGATAGGGTCGGACAATGAGCAGTTCTTC. Full variable domain (rest looked up from reference TRBV18 and TRBJ2-1): NAGVMQNPRHLVRRRGQEARLRCSPMKGHSHVYWYRQLPEEGLKFMVYLQKENIIDESGMPKERFSAEFPKEGPSILRIQQVVRGDSAAYFCASSPLIGSDNEQFFGPGTRLTVL.